This entry lists 25 T cell receptor beta chains sequenced from one sample in a study of Ad26.COV2.S vaccination and SARS-CoV-2 variants. Sequencing used immunoSEQ multiplex PCR; TCRdb keeps in-frame clones, though not all of them. The table shows more than 250,000 clones, with around 87% occurring only once. Indicated treatment: over 15 received Ad26.COV2.S at low or high dose, single or two shots; about 5 received placebo; per-sample allocation not given. Sampling happened 63 days after the first vaccine or placebo injection. The sequencing used peripheral blood, collected in a trial of Ad26.COV2.S vaccine versus placebo. Source of these receptors: a person between 18 and 60 years old who received the Ad26.COV2.S COVID-19 vaccine or a placebo.

The rearrangement links TRBV18 to TRBJ2-2, with a possible D match to TRBD1 (5 bases). CDR3 length equals 15 residues. Germline V gene data show CDR1 as KGHSH and CDR2 as LQKENI. The germline V and J ends were trimmed by 4 bases and 4 bases, with 13 bases remaining between them. The CDR3 region has the DNA TGTGCCAGCTCACTGCTGGCTAGGGGCACCGGGGAGCTGTTTTTT. Translation gives CASSLLARGTGELFF.

The rearrangement uses TRBV4-3 and TRBJ2-1; 7 bases are shared with TRBD2. The CDR3 runs to 16 residues. Per the germline V gene, CDR1 is LGHNA and CDR2 is YSLEER. Trimming took 0 bases from V and 4 from J; bases not matched to a gene: 6. CDR3 nucleotides: TGCGCCAGCAGCCAAGAAATTAGCGGGTCTTACAATGAGCAGTTCTTC. Its protein is CASSQEISGSYNEQFF.

The rearrangement uses TRBV10-3 and TRBJ2-2, with 10 bases aligning to TRBD1. Germline CDR1 ENHRY, CDR2 SYGVKD. The J segment lost 7 bases and the V segment lost 5 bases, leaving 7 bases of the junction unmatched. The CDR3 is made up of 15 amino acids. CDR3 sequence: CAISQRQGADGELFF. In DNA, the CDR3 is TGTGCCATCAGTCAAAGACAGGGGGCGGACGGGGAGCTGTTTTTT.

The CDR3 DNA is TGTGCCAGCAGCCAAGAGGTGGTGGGGGCGACGGGAAACACCATATATTTT. Translation gives CASSQEVVGATGNTIYF. The rearrangement joins TRBV3-1 (or the pseudogene TRBV3-2) to TRBJ1-3, with D perhaps TRBD1 (6 bases). This CDR3 is 17 amino acids long. Germline V lookup: CDR1 LGHDT, CDR2 YNNKEL (reference sequence). Deletions cut 0 bases from V and 4 bases from J, with 16 bases between.

The chain links TRBV27 to TRBJ2-1, with a tentative D call TRBD1 (6 bases). The CDR3 runs to 12 residues. V was clipped by 7 bases and J by 5 bases, with 9 bases between them. From germline, CDR1 is MNHEY and CDR2 SMNVEV (reference sequence). This CDR3 is CASTRQDNEQFF. The CDR3 nucleotides read TGTGCCAGCACCCGACAGGACAATGAGCAGTTCTTC.

The chain uses TRBV9 and TRBJ1-4, with 10 bases matching TRBD1. Germline-derived CDR1 and CDR2 are SGDLS and YYNGEE. After removal of 4 bases from V and 8 bases from J, the junction contained 5 bases not matched to a gene. The CDR3 extends over 14 amino acids. The CDR3 DNA follows: TGTGCCAGCAGCCGGGACAGGGGATTCGAAAAACTGTTTTTT. It translates to CASSRDRGFEKLFF.

V and J are TRBV2 and TRBJ2-1; 9 bases match TRBD2. This CDR3 is built from 15 residues. V was pared by 3 bases and J by 8 bases, with 8 bases of the junction left unmatched. In germline, CDR1 is SNHLY, CDR2 FYNNEI. CDR3 sequence: CASSERTSVFDEQFF. The CDR3 DNA reads TGTGCCAGCAGTGAGAGGACTAGCGTCTTCGATGAGCAGTTCTTC.

The rearrangement links TRBV29-1 to TRBJ1-2, with TRBD1 matching 9 bases. Germline V gene sequence: CDR1 SQVTM, CDR2 ANQGSEA. This CDR3 has 14 residues. V lost 3 bases and J lost 7; bases outside the gene matches: 9. The CDR3: CSVESGDRDRGYTF. Here the CDR3 DNA reads TGCAGCGTTGAGAGTGGGGACAGGGACCGTGGCTACACCTTC. Full variable domain (missing parts from reference TRBV29-1 and TRBJ1-2): SAVISQKPSRDICQRGTSLTIQCQVDSQVTMMFWYRQQPGQSLTLIATANQGSEATYESGFVIDKFPISRPNLTFSTLTVSNMSPEDSSIYLCSVESGDRDRGYTFGSGTRLTVV.

The rearrangement links TRBV5-4 to TRBJ1-6; D call uncertain. The length of the CDR3 is 14 residues. The germline V gene encodes CDR1 SGHNT and CDR2 YYREEE (reference sequence). Trimming removed 7 bases at V and 0 bases at J, with 8 bases between. The CDR3 nucleotides are TGTGCCAGCGGCGTAGCCTCCTATAATTCACCCCTCCACTTT. Its protein is CASGVASYNSPLHF.

Here the CDR3 DNA reads TGTGCCAGCAGCCAAGGGTTTGGTATGGATGAGCAGTTCTTC. It translates to CASSQGFGMDEQFF. V is TRBV3-1 (or the pseudogene TRBV3-2) and J is TRBJ2-1; no clear D. The germline gives CDR1 LGHDT, CDR2 YNNKEL (reference sequence). The CDR3 is made up of 14 amino acids. The V gene lost 1 base and the J gene lost 8 bases, with 12 bases spanning the gap.

This rearrangement joins TRBV5-4 to TRBJ2-7; D possibly corresponds to TRBD1 (6 bases). Germline loops: CDR1 SGHNT, CDR2 YYREEE (reference sequence). The V gene lost 0 bases and the J gene lost 3 bases, with 7 bases spanning the gap. The CDR3 consists of 13 residues. CDR3 nucleotide sequence: TGTGCCAGCAGCTTGGGGGACAACTACGAGCAGTACTTC. Translated: CASSLGDNYEQYF.

The CDR3 is CASRAVSSGNTIYF. The CDR3 DNA follows: TGTGCCAGTAGAGCGGTCAGCTCTGGAAACACCATATATTTT. The genes are TRBV19 and TRBJ1-3; D gene ambiguous. The CDR3 loop spans 14 amino acids. CDR1 LNHDA and CDR2 SQIVND come from the germline V gene (reference sequence). The V and J ends lost 6 bases and 0 bases respectively, with 9 bases between them.

J is TRBJ2-1 and V is TRBV7-8; 12 nucleotides agree with TRBD2. Germline CDR1 and CDR2: SGHVS and FQNEAQ. The CDR3 extends over 17 amino acids. J gave up 8 bases and V 5 bases, and 13 bases lay outside the gene matches. The DNA of the CDR3 is TGTGCCAGCAGCCTAAAACGCCTAGCGGGGGGGCCCCATGAGCAGTTCTTC. This gives the protein CASSLKRLAGGPHEQFF.

V usage is TRBV30 and J usage is TRBJ1-2, with D hard to call. Looked up from germline, CDR1 is GTSNPN and CDR2 is SVGIG (reference sequence). Trimming took off 2 bases at V and 8 bases at J, with 9 bases between the two ends. This CDR3 spans 11 amino acids. The CDR3 nucleotides read TGTGCCTGGAGTCCCCGAGGGGGCTACACCTTC. Residues: CAWSPRGGYTF. The complete variable domain, with remaining parts taken from reference TRBV30 and TRBJ1-2, reads SQTIHQWPATLVQPVGSPLSLECTVEGTSNPNLYWYRQAAGRGLQLLFYSVGIGQISSEVPQNLSASRPQDRQFILSSKKLLLSDSGFYLCAWSPRGGYTFGSGTRLTVV.

The CDR3 sequence is CASKTLSRQGKMNTEAFF. CDR3 DNA sequence: TGTGCCAGTAAAACCCTCTCAAGACAGGGCAAGATGAACACTGAAGCTTTCTTT. The J gene is TRBJ1-1, the V gene TRBV19; 7 bases align to TRBD1. CDR1 and CDR2 (germline): LNHDA, SQIVND (reference sequence). This CDR3 is built from 18 residues. Losses at the gene ends were 7 bases for V and 0 bases for J; bases not matched to a gene: 17.

The chain links TRBV6-5 to TRBJ1-2; TRBD1 matches 9 bases. Germline CDR1 and CDR2: MNHEY and SVGAGI. V dropped 7 bases and J dropped 8; count of bases not matched to a gene: 11. This CDR3 contains 14 residues. CDR3 coding DNA: TGTGCCAGCATTAACAGGGGGCGCCCGGGGGGCTACACCTTC. It yields the protein CASINRGRPGGYTF.

The chain employs TRBV7-9 and TRBJ1-2; 9 bases are shared with TRBD1. The CDR3 length is 13 residues. Germline values: CDR1 SEHNR, CDR2 FQNEAQ (reference sequence). The V gene end was trimmed by 2 bases and the J gene end by 6 bases; junction bases not matched to a gene: 1. CDR3 DNA sequence: TGTGCCAGCAGCTTAAGACAGGGGGATGGCTACACCTTC. Translated: CASSLRQGDGYTF.

The genes are TRBV15 and TRBJ1-1; TRBD1 agrees at 8 bases. The CDR3 runs to 18 residues. The germline CDR1 and CDR2 sequences are LNHNV and YYDKDF (reference sequence). The V gene end was trimmed by 1 base and the J gene end by 1 base; junction bases not matched to a gene: 11. DNA of the CDR3: TGTGCCACCAGCAGAGCCTACGGGACAGGTGGTTGGAACACTGAAGCTTTCTTT. It translates to CATSRAYGTGGWNTEAFF. Together with reference TRBV15 and TRBJ1-1, the CDR3 gives the full variable domain: DAMVIQNPRYQVTQFGKPVTLSCSQTLNHNVMYWYQQKSSQAPKLLFHYYDKDFNNEADTPDNFQSRRPNTSFCFLDIRSPGLGDTAMYLCATSRAYGTGGWNTEAFFGQGTRLTVV.

This clone was seen only once. The CDR3 bases are TGTGCCTGGAGTGTACACGGGGGCGAGACAGATACGCAGTATTTT. This encodes CAWSVHGGETDTQYF. V and J are TRBV30 and TRBJ2-3; either TRBD1 or TRBD2 may fit D (6 bases each). CDR1 GTSNPN and CDR2 SVGIG come from the germline V gene (reference sequence). V was clipped by 0 bases and J by 3 bases, with 13 bases between them. The CDR3 covers 15 residues.

This chain connects TRBV29-1 to TRBJ1-2, with a possible D match to TRBD1 (5 bases). V lost 4 bases, J lost 5 bases, and 20 bases lay in between. The germline V gene encodes CDR1 SQVTM and CDR2 ANQGSEA. The CDR3 consists of 15 residues. As DNA, the CDR3 is TGCAGCGTTGGGCCCCGGGGGGATCCCCTATATGGCTACACCTTC. Its protein product is CSVGPRGDPLYGYTF.

The chain links TRBV30 to TRBJ2-2; D assignment may be TRBD1 or TRBD2 (5 bases each). Per the germline V gene, CDR1 is GTSNPN and CDR2 is SVGIG (reference sequence). Trimming shortened V by 0 bases and J by 9 bases, and 23 bases separated the two germline ends. There are 17 residues in the CDR3. This CDR3 reads CAWSVSGHRFHRWELFF. CDR3 sequence (DNA): TGTGCCTGGAGTGTTTCGGGGCACCGATTTCACCGGTGGGAGCTGTTTTTT. The full variable domain, in which reference TRBV30 and TRBJ2-2 provide the parts outside the CDR3, is SQTIHQWPATLVQPVGSPLSLECTVEGTSNPNLYWYRQAAGRGLQLLFYSVGIGQISSEVPQNLSASRPQDRQFILSSKKLLLSDSGFYLCAWSVSGHRFHRWELFFGEGSRLTVL.

The CDR3 coding sequence is TGTGCCAGCAGTGACCCCAACCGTGTTGAAGCTTTCTTT. Protein sequence: CASSDPNRVEAFF. This chain joins TRBV25-1 and TRBJ1-1; no firm D call. The germline V gene encodes CDR1 MGHDK and CDR2 SYGVNS. Trimming left V 3 bases short and J 7 bases short, with 12 bases between. The CDR3 contains 13 residues.

V usage is TRBV4-2 and J usage is TRBJ1-2; D may be TRBD1 (6 bases). There are 16 residues in the CDR3. V lost 0 bases and J lost 2, with 13 bases in between. Germline V CDR1 and CDR2: LGHNA, YNFKEQ. CDR3 sequence reads: CASSQDIRTANYGYTF. The CDR3 DNA is TGTGCCAGCAGCCAAGATATCAGGACAGCGAACTATGGCTACACCTTC.

The chain links TRBV5-6 to TRBJ2-2; D remains ambiguous. V was cut by 2 bases and J by 6 bases, with 5 bases left in between. The length of the CDR3 is 12 residues. Germline V CDR1 and CDR2: SGHDT, YYEEEE. CDR3 coding DNA: TGTGCCAGCAGCTTTACGGCCGGGGAGCTGTTTTTT. Protein sequence: CASSFTAGELFF. Full variable domain (remainder filled in from reference TRBV5-6 and TRBJ2-2): DAGVTQSPTHLIKTRGQQVTLRCSPKSGHDTVSWYQQALGQGPQFIFQYYEEEERQRGNFPDRFSGHQFPNYSSELNVNALLLGDSALYLCASSFTAGELFFGEGSRLTVL.

The chain is built from TRBV18 and TRBJ2-5; D possibly corresponds to TRBD1 (5 bases). Trimming took off 0 bases at V and 4 bases at J, with 12 bases between the two ends. CDR3 length: 15 residues. CDR1 KGHSH and CDR2 LQKENI come from the germline V gene. CDR3 sequence reads: CASSPPGQYRETQYF. Written as DNA, the CDR3 is TGTGCCAGCTCACCACCGGGGCAGTATCGAGAGACCCAGTACTTC.